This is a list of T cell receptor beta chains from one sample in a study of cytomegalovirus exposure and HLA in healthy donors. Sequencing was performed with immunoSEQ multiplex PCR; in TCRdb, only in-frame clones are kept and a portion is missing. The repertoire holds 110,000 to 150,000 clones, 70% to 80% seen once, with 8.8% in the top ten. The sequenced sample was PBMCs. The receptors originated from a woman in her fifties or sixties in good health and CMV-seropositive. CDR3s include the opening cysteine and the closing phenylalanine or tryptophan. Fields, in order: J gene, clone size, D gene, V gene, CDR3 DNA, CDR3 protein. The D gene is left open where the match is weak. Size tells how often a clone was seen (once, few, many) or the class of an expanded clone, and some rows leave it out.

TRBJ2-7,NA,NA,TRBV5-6,TGTGCCAGCAGCTTCGTCAGGGGCAACGAGCAGTACTTC,CASSFVRGNEQYF
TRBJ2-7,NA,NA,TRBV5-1,TGCGCCAGCAGCTCAACAGGAACCTACGAGCAGTACTTC,CASSSTGTYEQYF
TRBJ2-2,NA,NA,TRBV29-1,TGCAGCGTCTACGCATCCTCCGGGGAGCTGTTTTTT,CSVYASSGELFF
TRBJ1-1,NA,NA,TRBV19,TGTGCCAGTAGTCCGGGAGGAGGGGCCATGATGAACACTGAAGCTTTCTTT,CASSPGGGAMMNTEAFF
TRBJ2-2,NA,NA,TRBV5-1,TGCGCCAGCAGAGATACTGCGAACACCGGGGAGCTGTTTTTT,CASRDTANTGELFF
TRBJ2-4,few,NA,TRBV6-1,TGTGCCAGCAGTGGAGATAGTTATCAGGACATTCAGTACTTC,CASSGDSYQDIQYF
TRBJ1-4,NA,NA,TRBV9,TGTGCCAGCAGTAAACGTCCAATTCAGGGGACAACTAATGAAAAACTGTTTTTT,CASSKRPIQGTTNEKLFF
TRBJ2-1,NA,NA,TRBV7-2,TGTGCCAGCAGCGCCCGGACAAACCAAGGGTACAATGAGCAGTTCTTC,CASSARTNQGYNEQFF
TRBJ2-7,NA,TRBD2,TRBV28,TGTGCCAGCATGGGCGGGGGGGCTCGGGAGCAGTACTTC,CASMGGGAREQYF
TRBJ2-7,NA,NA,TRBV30,TGTGCCTGGCAGGTCTCCTACGAGCAGTACTTC,CAWQVSYEQYF
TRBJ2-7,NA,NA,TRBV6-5,TGTGCCAGCACCTATGGGGCTTCCTGGGGTGAGCAGTACTTC,CASTYGASWGEQYF
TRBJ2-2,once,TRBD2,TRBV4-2,TGTGCCAGCAGCCAAGATCTATCGACTAGCGGGAGCACCGGGGAGCTGTTTTTT,CASSQDLSTSGSTGELFF
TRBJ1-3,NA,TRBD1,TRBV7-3,TGTGCCAGCAGCCCTGGGACAGATGGAAACACCATATATTTT,CASSPGTDGNTIYF
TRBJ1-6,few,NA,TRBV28,TGTGCCGCCGCGACAGCCTATAATTCACCCCTCCACTTT,CAAATAYNSPLHF
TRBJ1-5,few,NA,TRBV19,TGTGCCTCCCTTCCGGGGATATATAGCAATCAGCCCCAGCATTTT,CASLPGIYSNQPQHF
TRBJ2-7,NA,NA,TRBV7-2,TGTGCCAGCAGCCCCTATTCCTACGAGCAGTACTTC,CASSPYSYEQYF
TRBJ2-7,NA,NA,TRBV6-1,TGTGCCAGCGATGATTGGGCAGGGGAGAACTACGAGCAGTACTTC,CASDDWAGENYEQYF
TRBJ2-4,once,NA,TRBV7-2,TGTGCCAGCAGCTTAGTAGGTGCAGGAAACATTCAGTACTTC,CASSLVGAGNIQYF
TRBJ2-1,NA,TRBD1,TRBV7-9,TGTGCCAGCAGCTTCACACAGGGGGCAGGAAATGAGCAGTTCTTC,CASSFTQGAGNEQFF
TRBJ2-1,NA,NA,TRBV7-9,TGTGCCAGCAGAACCGGGACCTACAATGAGCAGTTCTTC,CASRTGTYNEQFF
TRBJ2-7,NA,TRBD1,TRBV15,TGTGCCACCAGCATGGACAGGGTGGATTACGCGCAGTACTTC,CATSMDRVDYAQYF
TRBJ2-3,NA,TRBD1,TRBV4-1,TGCGCCAGCAGCCAGTCCGGGACAGGGGCAGATACGCAGTATTTT,CASSQSGTGADTQYF
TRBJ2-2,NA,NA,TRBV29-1,TGCAGCGTTGTGACCAGGGGCAGGTACACCGGGGAGCTGTTTTTT,CSVVTRGRYTGELFF
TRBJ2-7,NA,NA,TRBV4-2,TGTGCCAGCAGCCCGCAGGGTTCCGTCTACGAGCAGTACTTC,CASSPQGSVYEQYF
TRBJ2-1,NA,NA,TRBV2,TGTGCCAGCAGTGAGACAGGATACAATGAGCAGTTCTTC,CASSETGYNEQFF
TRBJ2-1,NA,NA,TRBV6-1,TGTGCCATCCGGGGGAGTTGGAGTGAGCAGTTCTTC,CAIRGSWSEQFF
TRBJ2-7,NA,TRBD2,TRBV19,TGTGCCAGTAGTATTGAACTAGCGGGGACCTACGAGCAGTACTTC,CASSIELAGTYEQYF
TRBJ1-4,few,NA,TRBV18,TGTGCCAGCTCACCAATCCGGGGTGATGAAAAACTGTTTTTT,CASSPIRGDEKLFF
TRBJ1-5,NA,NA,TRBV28,TGTGCCAGCAGTTCGGGCGGGAGAGGGCGAGATCAGCCCCAGCATTTT,CASSSGGRGRDQPQHF
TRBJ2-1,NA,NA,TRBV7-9,TGTGCCAGCAGTCATACGGATGCGGGGTCTCGGTACAATGAGCAGTTCTTC,CASSHTDAGSRYNEQFF
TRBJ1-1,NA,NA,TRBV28,TGTGCCAGCAGTTTGTTACAGGGTGACACTGAAGCTTTCTTT,CASSLLQGDTEAFF
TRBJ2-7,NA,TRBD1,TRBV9,TGTGCCAGCAGCGACCGGACAGGGGGCAACGAGCAGTACTTC,CASSDRTGGNEQYF
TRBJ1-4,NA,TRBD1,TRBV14,TGTGCCAGCAGCTTGACAGGGGGAGGTGAAAAACTGTTTTTT,CASSLTGGGEKLFF
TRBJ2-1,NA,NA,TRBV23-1,TGCGCCAGCAGTCAATCGGGGGACTCGCGGTTCGATGAGCAGTTCTTC,CASSQSGDSRFDEQFF
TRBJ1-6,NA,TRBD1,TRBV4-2,TGTGCCAGCAGCCAAAGACCGGGACAGGGTGATTCACCCCTCCACTTT,CASSQRPGQGDSPLHF
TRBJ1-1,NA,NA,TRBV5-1,TGCGCCAGCAGCCCCGGGAGGGACGGCACTGAAGCTTTCTTT,CASSPGRDGTEAFF
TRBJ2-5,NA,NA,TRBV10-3,TGTGCCATCAGTGAGTTCCAGGAGGGGTTCCAAGAGACCCAGTACTTC,CAISEFQEGFQETQYF
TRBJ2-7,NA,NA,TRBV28,TGTGCCAGCAGTTCAAACCGGGACTGGGGTAAAGACGAGCAGTACTTC,CASSSNRDWGKDEQYF
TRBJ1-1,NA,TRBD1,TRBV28,TGTGCCAGCAGCATAGGACAGGGTACCACTGAAGCTTTCTTT,CASSIGQGTTEAFF
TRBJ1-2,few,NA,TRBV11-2,TGTGCCAGCAGCTTAATCGGGTTGGATGGCTACACCTTC,CASSLIGLDGYTF
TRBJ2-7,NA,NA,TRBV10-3,TGTGCCATCAGTGAGTCGGAGGGACCACAGTACTTC,CAISESEGPQYF
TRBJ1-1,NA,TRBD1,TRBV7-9,TGTGCCAGCAGCTTAGCGACAGGGATGGACACTGAAGCTTTCTTT,CASSLATGMDTEAFF
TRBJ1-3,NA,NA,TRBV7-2,TGTGCCAGCAGCCGCCTACAGGGCTCAGGAAACACCATATATTTT,CASSRLQGSGNTIYF
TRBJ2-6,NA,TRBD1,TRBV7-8,TGTGCCAGCAGCTTCTACAAGGGGGCGGTGTCTGGGGCCAACGTCCTGACTTTC,CASSFYKGAVSGANVLTF
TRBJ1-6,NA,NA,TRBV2,TGTGCCAGCAGTGACCGGCGGAGTAATTCACCCCTCCACTTT,CASSDRRSNSPLHF
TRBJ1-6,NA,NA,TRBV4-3,TGCGCCAGCAGCCAATCCCCCCGGGGGTCCTATAATTCACCCCTCCACTTT,CASSQSPRGSYNSPLHF
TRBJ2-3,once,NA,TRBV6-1,TGTGCCAGCAGTCTCGACAGAATAGGAGATACGCAGTATTTT,CASSLDRIGDTQYF
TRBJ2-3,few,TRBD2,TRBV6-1,TGTGCCAGCACCCTATTTAGCGGGGGGCCGGGTACGCAGTATTTT,CASTLFSGGPGTQYF
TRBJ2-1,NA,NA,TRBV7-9,TGTGCCAGCAGCTCGTCCTTCCGGGGCAATGAGCAGTTCTTC,CASSSSFRGNEQFF
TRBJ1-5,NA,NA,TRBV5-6,TGTGCCAGCAGCTTGTGGGGGGGAAATCAGCCCCAGCATTTT,CASSLWGGNQPQHF
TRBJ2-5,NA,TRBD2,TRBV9,TGTGCCAGCAGCGTAGGGGGTAGCGGGGGGGAAGAGACCCAGTACTTC,CASSVGGSGGEETQYF
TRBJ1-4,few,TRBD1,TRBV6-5,TGTGCCAGCAGTTCCGGGACAGGGGGCCGTGAAAAACTGTTTTTT,CASSSGTGGREKLFF
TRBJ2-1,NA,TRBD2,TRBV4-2,TGTGCCAGCAGCCTAGCTTCGGGACTAAAGGTTGGTGAGCAGTTCTTC,CASSLASGLKVGEQFF
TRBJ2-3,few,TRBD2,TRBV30,TGTGCCTGGGGGTTGCGGGGGTTGGGGTCGGGTACGCAGTATTTT,CAWGLRGLGSGTQYF
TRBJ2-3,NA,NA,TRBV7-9,TGTGCCAGCAGCTTGGGGGCTACTAGCACAGATACGCAGTATTTT,CASSLGATSTDTQYF
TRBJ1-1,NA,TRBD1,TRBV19,TGTGCCAGTGGGAGCAGGGGGCATAGTGAAGCTTTCTTT,CASGSRGHSEAFF
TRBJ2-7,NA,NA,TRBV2,TGTGCCAGCAGTGAATTCAGGGGCCCCTACGAGCAGTACTTC,CASSEFRGPYEQYF
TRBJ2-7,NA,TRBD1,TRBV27,TGTGCCACCTCGCACAGGGGGTACGAGCAGTACTTC,CATSHRGYEQYF
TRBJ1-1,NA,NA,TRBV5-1,TGCGCCAGCAGCTTGCAGGCAGGGGTTTTTAATACTGAAGCTTTCTTT,CASSLQAGVFNTEAFF